These 24 T cell receptor beta chains originate from one sample sequenced in a study of shared clonotypes between healthy human individuals (dated by TCRdb to the early 2020s). Libraries were constructed by the immunoSEQ multiplex PCR assay. TCRdb re-hosts the immuneACCESS table, in-frame sequences only. Its copies lack some clones; in the studies checked, an unresolved V gene accounts for under half of them, and the cause for the rest is not known. The table for this sample lists about 1 million clones; about 75% of them were counted only once. About 1.5% of the sample lies in the top ten. Specimen: memory CD4+ T cells sorted from blood. Read against the paper, the sample's cell subset or site label means: CD45RA-negative fraction. The receptors were gathered from a man aged 18 to 29 in good health.

This chain links TRBV7-9 with TRBJ2-7; either TRBD1 or TRBD2 may fit D (5 bases each). Germline V gene lookup returns CDR1 SEHNR and CDR2 FQNEAQ (reference sequence). Between the trimmed V and J ends, which lost 5 bases and 0 bases, there was a span of 20 bases. The CDR3 is made up of 17 amino acids. CDR3 residues: CASSREGAAHYSYEQYF. CDR3 bases: TGTGCCAGCAGCCGGGAAGGGGCGGCGCACTACTCCTACGAGCAGTACTTC.

This chain joins TRBV5-1 and TRBJ1-3; D is possibly TRBD1 (6 bases). The germline CDR1 and CDR2 sequences are SGHRS and YFSETQ. Trimming pared 1 base from V and 4 bases from J, leaving 12 bases between. The CDR3 consists of 15 residues. CDR3 sequence (DNA): TGCGCCAGCAGCTTGACACAGGGAACCGGAAACACCATATATTTT. Translation: CASSLTQGTGNTIYF.

This chain uses TRBV27 with TRBJ2-7; no clear D gene. This CDR3 is 12 amino acids long. V was clipped by 6 bases and J by 2 bases, with 8 bases between them. Germline loops: CDR1 MNHEY, CDR2 SMNVEV (reference sequence). Here the CDR3 DNA reads TGTGCCAGCAGCGGTAGACCCTACGAGCAGTACTTC. As protein: CASSGRPYEQYF.

A word on this clone: The sample carries other DNA sequences with the same CDR3. V gene TRBV18 combines with J gene TRBJ2-3; D is unresolved. The length of the CDR3 is 13 residues. Trimming left V 3 bases short and J 0 bases short, with 4 bases between. Germline CDR1 and CDR2: KGHSH and LQKENI. CDR3: CASSPPSTDTQYF. Here the CDR3 DNA reads TGTGCCAGCTCACCCCCAAGCACAGATACGCAGTATTTT.

The chain is built from TRBV18 and TRBJ1-3; the match to TRBD1 covers 11 bases. The CDR3 length is 16 residues. CDR1 is KGHSH and CDR2 is LQKENI in the germline V gene. J lost 2 bases, V lost 4 bases, and 4 bases had no gene match. The CDR3 nucleotides are TGTGCCAGCTCACGAGGGACAGGGGGAACTGGAAACACCATATATTTT. It encodes CASSRGTGGTGNTIYF.

CDR3: CASRRGGYGNTIYF. In DNA form, the CDR3 reads TGTGCCAGCAGACGCGGGGGTTATGGAAACACCATATATTTT. V and J are TRBV13 and TRBJ1-3; the D gene is possibly TRBD1 (5 bases). The CDR3 totals 14 residues. V dropped 6 bases and J dropped 3 bases, with 12 bases sitting between them. In germline, CDR1 is PRHDT, CDR2 FYEKMQ (reference sequence). Looking up the rest from reference TRBV13 and TRBJ1-3 gives the full variable domain: AAGVIQSPRHLIKEKRETATLKCYPIPRHDTVYWYQQGPGQDPQFLISFYEKMQSDKGSIPDRFSAQQFSDYHSELNMSSLELGDSALYFCASRRGGYGNTIYFGEGSWLTVV.

DNA for the CDR3: TGTGCCTGGAGTGTAAGGCAAGAGACCCAGTACTTC. Encoded protein: CAWSVRQETQYF. The J gene is TRBJ2-5, the V gene TRBV30; D uncertain. CDR3 length: 12 amino acids. V shed 0 bases and J shed 2 bases, with 4 bases lying between them. Germline V lookup: CDR1 GTSNPN, CDR2 SVGIG (reference sequence).

This rearrangement joins TRBV9 to TRBJ2-2, with D possibly matching TRBD1 (5 bases). Trimming cost V 1 base and J 2 bases, with 9 bases left between them. Germline CDR1 and CDR2: SGDLS and YYNGEE. This CDR3 is built from 15 residues. Here the CDR3 reads CASSVQGINTGELFF. The CDR3 region has the DNA TGTGCCAGCAGCGTACAGGGAATTAACACCGGGGAGCTGTTTTTT. Full variable domain (remainder filled in from reference TRBV9 and TRBJ2-2): DSGVTQTPKHLITATGQRVTLRCSPRSGDLSVYWYQQSLDQGLQFLIQYYNGEERAKGNILERFSAQQFPDLHSELNLSSLELGDSALYFCASSVQGINTGELFFGEGSRLTVL.

Turning to this clone: Relative to the germline gene, one junction end is altered; a read error may explain this. The chain has TRBV9 and TRBJ2-5; tentatively, D is TRBD1 or TRBD2 (5 bases each). CDR3 length: 15 amino acids. The germline CDR1 and CDR2 sequences are SGDLS and YYNGEE. The chain's CDR3 is CASSVEARVEETQYF. CDR3 bases: TGTGCCAGCAGCGTGGAGGCCAGGGTGGAGGAGACCCAATACTTC.

V gene TRBV7-8 combines with J gene TRBJ2-7; the D gene is possibly TRBD1 (6 bases). This CDR3 is 16 amino acids long. V lost 5 bases and J lost 3, with 20 bases in between. In germline, CDR1 is SGHVS, CDR2 FQNEAQ. The chain's CDR3 is CASSAKSQGTGYEQYF. The CDR3 DNA is TGTGCCAGCAGCGCAAAATCACAGGGTACGGGCTACGAGCAGTACTTC.

Only one count was recorded for this clone. The J gene is TRBJ1-3, the V gene TRBV6-1; TRBD1 matches at 8 bases. V dropped 6 bases and J dropped 4; count of bases not matched to a gene: 5. CDR3 size: 14 residues. Germline values: CDR1 MNHNS, CDR2 SASEGT. CDR3 residues: CASRGQAGGNTIYF. CDR3 bases: TGTGCCAGCAGGGGACAGGCCGGGGGAAACACCATATATTTT.

The CDR3 sequence: CTSSQGFHRIGIGDTQYF. The CDR3 DNA reads TGCACCAGCAGCCAGGGTTTCCACAGGATAGGAATTGGGGATACGCAGTATTTT. The chain couples TRBV1 to TRBJ2-3; the D call in the table, TRBD1, was not verified against the DNA. TRBV1 is an annotated pseudogene. This CDR3 contains 18 residues.

The gene calls are TRBV5-8 and TRBJ2-6; D is unclear. The CDR3 extends over 15 amino acids. The V gene lost 0 bases and the J gene lost 0 bases, with 4 bases spanning the gap. CDR1 is SGHTS, CDR2 YDEGEE, per germline. For the CDR3, the DNA is TGTGCCAGCAGCTTGGTTTTCTCTGGGGCCAACGTCCTGACTTTC. Amino acids: CASSLVFSGANVLTF. Full variable domain (rest looked up from reference TRBV5-8 and TRBJ2-6): EAGVTQSPTHLIKTRGQQATLRCSPISGHTSVYWYQQALGLGLQFLLWYDEGEERNRGNFPPRFSGRQFPNYSSELNVNALELEDSALYLCASSLVFSGANVLTFGAGSRLTVL.

The chain joins TRBV6-6 to TRBJ2-7; possibly TRBD1 for D (6 bases). Trimming took 2 bases from V and 5 from J, leaving 13 bases between them. This CDR3 has 14 amino acids. CDR1 is MNHNY, CDR2 SVGAGI, per germline (reference sequence). CDR3: CASSYRGRGDEQYF. CDR3 DNA: TGTGCCAGCAGTTACAGGGGCAGGGGCGACGAGCAGTACTTC.

The rearrangement uses TRBV10-3 and TRBJ1-5; the D gene is possibly TRBD1 (5 bases). Trimming took off 5 bases at V and 12 bases at J, with 17 bases between the two ends. There are 13 residues in the CDR3. CDR1 is ENHRY, CDR2 SYGVKD, per germline. CDR3 in amino acids: CAISQGSEDCQHF. DNA for the CDR3: TGTGCCATCAGTCAGGGTTCAGAAGATTGCCAGCATTTT.

A few counts support this clone. V is TRBV6-1 and J is TRBJ1-5; no clear D. V dropped 8 bases and J dropped 11 bases, with 13 bases sitting between them. The CDR3 length is 11 residues. Germline loops: CDR1 MNHNS, CDR2 SASEGT. CDR3 amino acids: CASSDTLAQHF. In nucleotides, the CDR3 is TGTGCCAGCTCCGATACCTTGGCCCAGCATTTT.

The rearrangement links TRBV7-8 to TRBJ2-1; 7 bases fit TRBD1. With V trimmed by 5 bases and J by 6 bases, 7 bases remained unmatched. Germline CDR1 is SGHVS and CDR2 is FQNEAQ. The CDR3 is 14 amino acids. The CDR3 bases are TGTGCCAGCAGCCCACCGACAGGGTCCAATGAGCAGTTCTTC. Protein product: CASSPPTGSNEQFF.

The J gene is TRBJ2-5, the V gene TRBV10-3; D may be TRBD2 (5 bases). V was pared by 1 base and J by 7 bases, with 10 bases between. Germline V lookup: CDR1 ENHRY, CDR2 SYGVKD. The CDR3 is made up of 13 amino acids. CDR3 loop: CAISEFSAGTQYF. The CDR3 nucleotides read TGTGCCATCAGTGAGTTTTCGGCGGGGACCCAGTACTTC.

There are a few counts of this clone. The chain is built from TRBV6-4 and TRBJ2-2; 8 bases fit TRBD1. There are 12 residues in the CDR3. Trimming took 5 bases from V and 8 from J; bases not matched to a gene: 1. CDR1 and CDR2 (germline): MRHNA, SNTAGT. Here the CDR3 DNA reads TGTGCCAGCAGTCGGGACAGGGGGGAGCTGTTTTTT. Protein sequence: CASSRDRGELFF.

DNA of the CDR3: TGTGCCAGCTCACAAGGGAGCAATCAGCCCCAGCATTTT. Amino acids: CASSQGSNQPQHF. This chain uses TRBV18 with TRBJ1-5; D is undetermined. The V and J ends lost 4 bases and 1 base respectively, with 5 bases between them. Germline-derived CDR1 and CDR2 are KGHSH and LQKENI. This CDR3 is built from 13 residues.

V is TRBV18 and J is TRBJ1-4; 11 positions agree with TRBD1. With V trimmed by 4 bases and J by 10 bases, 14 bases remained unmatched. The CDR3 has 17 amino acids. CDR1 KGHSH and CDR2 LQKENI come from the germline V gene. CDR3 sequence: CASSQGQGVRPNLKLFF. Written as DNA, the CDR3 is TGTGCCAGCTCACAGGGACAGGGGGTTCGTCCCAACCTAAAACTGTTTTTT. Based on the CDR3 plus reference TRBV18 and TRBJ1-4, the full variable domain is NAGVMQNPRHLVRRRGQEARLRCSPMKGHSHVYWYRQLPEEGLKFMVYLQKENIIDESGMPKERFSAEFPKEGPSILRIQQVVRGDSAAYFCASSQGQGVRPNLKLFFGSGTQLSVL.

This clone was seen a few times. This chain joins TRBV7-2 and TRBJ2-7; TRBD1 or TRBD2 may be the D gene (5 bases each). The germline V gene has CDR1 SGHTA and CDR2 FQGNSA. The V gene lost 8 bases and the J gene lost 3 bases, with 11 bases spanning the gap. CDR3 length equals 12 residues. The CDR3 is CASGRDGYEQYF. In DNA, the CDR3 is TGTGCCAGCGGCCGGGACGGCTACGAGCAGTACTTC.

The chain links TRBV7-2 to TRBJ2-2; 7 bases are shared with TRBD2. CDR3 length: 16 amino acids. In germline, CDR1 is SGHTA, CDR2 FQGNSA. V was clipped by 5 bases and J by 6 bases; unmatched bases: 12. Here the CDR3 DNA reads TGTGCCAGCAGCCTGATGACTAGCCAGGGCCCCGGGGAGCTGTTTTTT. Translating it yields CASSLMTSQGPGELFF. Full variable domain (outside the CDR3, taken from reference TRBV7-2 and TRBJ2-2): GAGVSQSPSNKVTEKGKDVELRCDPISGHTALYWYRQSLGQGLEFLIYFQGNSAPDKSGLPSDRFSAERTGGSVSTLTIQRTQQEDSAVYLCASSLMTSQGPGELFFGEGSRLTVL.

The V call is TRBV12-1, the J call TRBJ2-3; the table names TRBD2, a call not compared with the DNA. TRBV12-1 is recorded as a pseudogene. The CDR3 loop spans 20 amino acids. As DNA, the CDR3 is TGTGCCAGCAGCCCCTGCCACCGGACTAGCGGGAGGGCCAGGACAGATACGCAGTATTTT. Translation: CASSPCHRTSGRARTDTQYF.